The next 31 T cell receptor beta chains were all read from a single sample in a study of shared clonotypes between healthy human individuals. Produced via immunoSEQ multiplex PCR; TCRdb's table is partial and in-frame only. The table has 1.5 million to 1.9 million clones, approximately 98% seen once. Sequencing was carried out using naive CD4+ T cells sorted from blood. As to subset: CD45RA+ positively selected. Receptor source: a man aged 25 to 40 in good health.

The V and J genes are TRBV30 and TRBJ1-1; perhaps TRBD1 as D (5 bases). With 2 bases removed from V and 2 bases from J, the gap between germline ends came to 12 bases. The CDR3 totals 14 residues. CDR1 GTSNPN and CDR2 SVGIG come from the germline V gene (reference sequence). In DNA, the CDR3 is TGTGCCTGGAGTATGTGGGGACTAAACACTGAAGCTTTCTTT. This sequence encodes CAWSMWGLNTEAFF.

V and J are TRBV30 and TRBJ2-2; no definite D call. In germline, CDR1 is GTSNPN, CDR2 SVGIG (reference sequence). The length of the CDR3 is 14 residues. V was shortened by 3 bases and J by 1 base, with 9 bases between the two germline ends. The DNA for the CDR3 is TGTGCCTGGAGGAATCGACTGAACACCGGGGAGCTGTTTTTT. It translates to CAWRNRLNTGELFF.

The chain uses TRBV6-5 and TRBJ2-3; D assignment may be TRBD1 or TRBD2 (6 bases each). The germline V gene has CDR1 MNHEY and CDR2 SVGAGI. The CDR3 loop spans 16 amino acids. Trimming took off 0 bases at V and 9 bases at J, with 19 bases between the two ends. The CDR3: CASSYSLVVRGQTQYF. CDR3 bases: TGTGCCAGCAGTTACTCGTTAGTAGTGCGGGGACAAACGCAGTATTTT.

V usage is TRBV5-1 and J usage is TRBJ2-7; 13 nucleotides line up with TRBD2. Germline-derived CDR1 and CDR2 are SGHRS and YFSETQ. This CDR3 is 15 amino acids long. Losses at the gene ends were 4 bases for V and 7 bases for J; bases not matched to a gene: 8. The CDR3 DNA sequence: TGCGCCAGCAGCGAACCCGGGACTAGCGGGAAGGAGCAGTACTTC. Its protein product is CASSEPGTSGKEQYF.

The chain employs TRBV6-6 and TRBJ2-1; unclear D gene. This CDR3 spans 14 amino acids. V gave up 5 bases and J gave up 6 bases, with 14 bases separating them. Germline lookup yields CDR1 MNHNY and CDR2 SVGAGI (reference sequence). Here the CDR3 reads CASSNLPERNEQFF. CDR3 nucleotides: TGTGCCAGCAGTAACTTACCGGAACGCAATGAGCAGTTCTTC.

In nucleotides, the CDR3 is TGTGCCAGCAGCTTATATTCGCACGTCGCCTACGAGCAGTACTTC. Translated: CASSLYSHVAYEQYF. The rearrangement joins TRBV7-2 to TRBJ2-7; D ambiguous. This CDR3 region has 15 residues. The V end was cut by 2 bases, the J end by 2 bases, with 13 bases between. Per germline, CDR1 SGHTA and CDR2 FQGNSA.

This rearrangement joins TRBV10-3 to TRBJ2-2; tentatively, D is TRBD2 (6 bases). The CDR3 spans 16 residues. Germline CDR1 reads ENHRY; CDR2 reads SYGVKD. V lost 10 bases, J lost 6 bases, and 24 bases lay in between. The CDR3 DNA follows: TGTGCCACCAACCCGTCGCGGGGAGTACTCCCCGGGGAGCTGTTTTTT. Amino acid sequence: CATNPSRGVLPGELFF.

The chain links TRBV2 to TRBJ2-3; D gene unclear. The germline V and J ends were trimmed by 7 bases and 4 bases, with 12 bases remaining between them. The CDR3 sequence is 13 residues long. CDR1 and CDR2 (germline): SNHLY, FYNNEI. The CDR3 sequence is CASIPESPDTQYF. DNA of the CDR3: TGTGCCAGCATCCCCGAATCGCCAGATACGCAGTATTTT.

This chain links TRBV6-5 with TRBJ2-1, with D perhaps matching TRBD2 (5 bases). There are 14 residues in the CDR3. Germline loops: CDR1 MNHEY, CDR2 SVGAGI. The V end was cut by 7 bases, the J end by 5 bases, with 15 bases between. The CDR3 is CASKEPGKNNEQFF. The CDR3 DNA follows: TGTGCCAGCAAGGAACCCGGGAAGAACAATGAGCAGTTCTTC.

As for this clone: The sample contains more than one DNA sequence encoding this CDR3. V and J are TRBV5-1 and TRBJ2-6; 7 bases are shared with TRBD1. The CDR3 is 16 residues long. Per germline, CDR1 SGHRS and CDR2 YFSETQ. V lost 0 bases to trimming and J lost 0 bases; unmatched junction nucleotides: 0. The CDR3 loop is CASSLGDSSGANVLTF. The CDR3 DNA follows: TGCGCCAGCAGCTTGGGGGACAGCTCTGGGGCCAACGTCCTGACTTTC.

CDR3 DNA sequence: TGTGCCAGCAGTGAAGCTCGGTGGCGGGGAAAGGGCACCGGGGAGCTGTTTTTT. It translates to CASSEARWRGKGTGELFF. The chain carries TRBV6-1 and TRBJ2-2, with a possible D match to TRBD2 (6 bases). V was trimmed by 0 bases and J by 4 bases, leaving 18 bases between them. This CDR3 is built from 18 residues. Germline CDR1 MNHNS, CDR2 SASEGT.

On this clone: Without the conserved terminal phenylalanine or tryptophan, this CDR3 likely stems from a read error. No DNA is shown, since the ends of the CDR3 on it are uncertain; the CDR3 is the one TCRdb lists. The CDR3 loop is CASRWALV. This chain uses TRBV7-3 with TRBJ2-3. CDR1 is SGHTA and CDR2 is FQGTGA in the germline V gene. The CDR3 has 8 amino acids, counting both end residues.

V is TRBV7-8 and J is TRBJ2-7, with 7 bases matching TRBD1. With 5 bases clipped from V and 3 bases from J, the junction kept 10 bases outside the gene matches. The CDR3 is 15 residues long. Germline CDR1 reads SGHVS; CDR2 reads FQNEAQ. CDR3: CASSPQTGMDYEQYF. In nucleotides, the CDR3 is TGTGCCAGCAGCCCACAGACAGGGATGGACTACGAGCAGTACTTC.

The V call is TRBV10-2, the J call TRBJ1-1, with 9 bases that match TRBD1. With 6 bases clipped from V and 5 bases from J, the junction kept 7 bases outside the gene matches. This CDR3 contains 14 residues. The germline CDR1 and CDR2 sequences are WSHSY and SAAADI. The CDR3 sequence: CASSPRTGETEAFF. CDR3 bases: TGCGCCAGCAGCCCACGGACAGGGGAAACTGAAGCTTTCTTT.

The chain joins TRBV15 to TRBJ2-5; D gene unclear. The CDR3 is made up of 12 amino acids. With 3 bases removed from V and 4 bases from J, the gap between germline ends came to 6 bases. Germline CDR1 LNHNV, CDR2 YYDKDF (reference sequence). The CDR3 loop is CATSRAIETQYF. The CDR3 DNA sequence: TGTGCCACCAGCAGGGCGATAGAGACCCAGTACTTC.

CDR3: CASSLGQGNYEQYF. CDR3 coding DNA: TGTGCCAGCAGCTTAGGACAGGGAAACTACGAGCAGTACTTC. The rearrangement uses TRBV7-8 and TRBJ2-7, with 7 bases identical to TRBD1. Germline trimming cut 1 base from V and 3 bases from J; bases unmatched to any gene: 3. The CDR3 consists of 14 residues. Per the germline V gene, CDR1 is SGHVS and CDR2 is FQNEAQ.

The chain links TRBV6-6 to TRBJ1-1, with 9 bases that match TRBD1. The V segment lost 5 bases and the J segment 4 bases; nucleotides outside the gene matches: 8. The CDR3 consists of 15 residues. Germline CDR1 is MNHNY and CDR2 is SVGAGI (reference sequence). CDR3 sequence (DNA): TGTGCCAGCAGTCGGACAGGGGCCTCGGGCACTGAAGCTTTCTTT. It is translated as CASSRTGASGTEAFF.

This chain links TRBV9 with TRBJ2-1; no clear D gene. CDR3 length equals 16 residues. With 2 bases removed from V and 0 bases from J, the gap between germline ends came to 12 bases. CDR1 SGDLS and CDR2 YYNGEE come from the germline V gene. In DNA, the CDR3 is TGTGCCAGCAGCGTCCTTTCCGCGAGCTCCTACAATGAGCAGTTCTTC. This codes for CASSVLSASSYNEQFF.

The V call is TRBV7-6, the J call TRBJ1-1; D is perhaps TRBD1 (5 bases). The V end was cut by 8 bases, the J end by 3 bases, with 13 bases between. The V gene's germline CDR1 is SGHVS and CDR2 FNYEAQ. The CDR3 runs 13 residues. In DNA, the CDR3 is TGTGCCAGCCTCAGGGCTTCGGACACTGAAGCTTTCTTT. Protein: CASLRASDTEAFF. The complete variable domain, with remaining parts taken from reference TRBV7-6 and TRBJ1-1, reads GAGVSQSPRYKVTKRGQDVALRCDPISGHVSLYWYRQALGQGPEFLTYFNYEAQQDKSGLPNDRFSAERPEGSISTLTIQRTEQRDSAMYRCASLRASDTEAFFGQGTRLTVV.

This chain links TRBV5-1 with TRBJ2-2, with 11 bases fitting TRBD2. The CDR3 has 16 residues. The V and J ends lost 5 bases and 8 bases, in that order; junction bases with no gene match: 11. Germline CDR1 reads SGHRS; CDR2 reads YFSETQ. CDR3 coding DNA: TGCGCCAGCAGGGCGACTAGCGGGATCGGACCTGGGGAGCTGTTTTTT. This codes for CASRATSGIGPGELFF.

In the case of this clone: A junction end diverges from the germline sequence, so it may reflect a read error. CDR3 amino acids: CASSLAGNPTSGSALF. The CDR3 DNA is TGTGCCAGCAGCTTGGCCGGAAACCCAACTAGCGGGAGTGCGCTCTTC. The chain recombines TRBV5-4 with TRBJ2-1, with 11 bases matching TRBD2. The CDR3 has 16 residues. Looked up from germline, CDR1 is SGHNT and CDR2 is YYREEE (reference sequence).

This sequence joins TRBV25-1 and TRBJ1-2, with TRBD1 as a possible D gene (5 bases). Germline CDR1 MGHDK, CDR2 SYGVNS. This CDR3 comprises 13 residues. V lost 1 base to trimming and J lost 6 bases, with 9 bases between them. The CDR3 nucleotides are TGTGCCAGCAGTGAATCTCGCAGGGATGGCTACACCTTC. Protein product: CASSESRRDGYTF.

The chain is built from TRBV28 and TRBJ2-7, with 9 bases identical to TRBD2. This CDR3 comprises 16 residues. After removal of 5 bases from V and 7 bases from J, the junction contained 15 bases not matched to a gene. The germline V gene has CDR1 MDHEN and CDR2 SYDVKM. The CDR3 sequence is CASSQTSGPKLWEQYF. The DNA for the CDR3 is TGTGCCAGCAGTCAAACTAGCGGGCCGAAGTTGTGGGAGCAGTACTTC.

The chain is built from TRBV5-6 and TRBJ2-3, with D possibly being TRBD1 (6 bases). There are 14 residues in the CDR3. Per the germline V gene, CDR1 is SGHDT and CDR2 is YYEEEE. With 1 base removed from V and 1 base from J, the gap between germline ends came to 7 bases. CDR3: CASSLRQGTDTQYF. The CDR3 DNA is TGTGCCAGCAGCTTGAGACAGGGCACAGATACGCAGTATTTT.

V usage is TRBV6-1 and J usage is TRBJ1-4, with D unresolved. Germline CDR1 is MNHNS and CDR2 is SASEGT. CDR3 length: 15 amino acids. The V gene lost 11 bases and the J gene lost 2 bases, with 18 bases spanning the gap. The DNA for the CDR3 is TGTGCCGGCCGGGTGTCCATGAGTACTAATGAAAAACTGTTTTTT. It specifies CAGRVSMSTNEKLFF.

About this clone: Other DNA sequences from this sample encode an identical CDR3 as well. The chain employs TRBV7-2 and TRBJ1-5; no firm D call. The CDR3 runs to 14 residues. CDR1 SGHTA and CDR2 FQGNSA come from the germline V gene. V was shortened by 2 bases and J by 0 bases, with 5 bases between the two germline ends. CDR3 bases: TGTGCCAGCAGCTTAATGGGTAGCAATCAGCCCCAGCATTTT. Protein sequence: CASSLMGSNQPQHF.

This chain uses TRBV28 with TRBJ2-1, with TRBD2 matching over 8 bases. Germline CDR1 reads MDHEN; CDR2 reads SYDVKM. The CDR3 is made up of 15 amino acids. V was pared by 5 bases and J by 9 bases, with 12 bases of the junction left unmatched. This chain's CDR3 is CASSTPGLGFVEQFF. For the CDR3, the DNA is TGTGCCAGCAGTACCCCGGGACTAGGATTTGTTGAGCAGTTCTTC.

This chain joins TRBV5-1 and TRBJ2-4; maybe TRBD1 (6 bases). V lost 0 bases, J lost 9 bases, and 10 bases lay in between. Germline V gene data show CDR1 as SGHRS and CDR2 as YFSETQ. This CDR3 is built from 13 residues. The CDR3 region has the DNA TGCGCCAGCAGCTTGGAACAGGGAAGCATTCAGTACTTC. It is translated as CASSLEQGSIQYF.

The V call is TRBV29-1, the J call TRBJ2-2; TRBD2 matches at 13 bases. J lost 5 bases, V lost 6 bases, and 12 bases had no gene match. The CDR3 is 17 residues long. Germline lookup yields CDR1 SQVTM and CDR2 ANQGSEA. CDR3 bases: TGCAGCGTCGTTGGACTAGCGGGAGTGGGGAGAACCGGGGAGCTGTTTTTT. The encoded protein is CSVVGLAGVGRTGELFF.

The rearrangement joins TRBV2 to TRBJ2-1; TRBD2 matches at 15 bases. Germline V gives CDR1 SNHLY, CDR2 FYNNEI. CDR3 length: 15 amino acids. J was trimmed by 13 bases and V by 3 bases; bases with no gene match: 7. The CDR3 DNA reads TGTGCCAGCAGTGAGCGGACTAGCGGGAGGGGAATCCAGTTCTTC. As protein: CASSERTSGRGIQFF.

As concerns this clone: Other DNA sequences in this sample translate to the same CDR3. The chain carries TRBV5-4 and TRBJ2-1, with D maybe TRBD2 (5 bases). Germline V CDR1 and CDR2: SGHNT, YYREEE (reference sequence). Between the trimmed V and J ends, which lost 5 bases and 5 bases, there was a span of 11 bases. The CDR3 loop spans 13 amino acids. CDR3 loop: CASSLGLDNEQFF. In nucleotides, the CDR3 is TGTGCCAGCAGTCTAGGACTGGACAATGAGCAGTTCTTC.